These 15 T cell receptor beta chains originate from one sample sequenced in a study of blood T cell repertoires in COVID-19. Assay: immunoSEQ multiplex PCR; the TCRdb copy retains only in-frame clones and omits some. The data contain about 86,000 clones, about four fifths of them seen just once; the ten biggest clones take up 1% to 1.5%. The sequencing input was peripheral blood. These receptors came from an elderly woman with acute or convalescent COVID-19.

This chain joins TRBV5-1 and TRBJ2-7, with 7 bases lining up with TRBD2. V dropped 7 bases and J dropped 0; count of bases not matched to a gene: 4. CDR1 SGHRS and CDR2 YFSETQ come from the germline V gene. The CDR3 spans 13 residues. The CDR3 here is CASQGGTSYEQYF. CDR3 DNA: TGCGCCAGCCAGGGAGGGACCTCCTACGAGCAGTACTTC.

The rearrangement joins TRBV5-1 to TRBJ1-3, with 9 positions matching TRBD1. This CDR3 region has 17 residues. Germline V CDR1 and CDR2: SGHRS, YFSETQ. The ends lost 0 bases at V and 0 bases at J; junction bases unmatched: 4. CDR3 in amino acids: CASSLVDRGLSGNTIYF. In nucleotides, the CDR3 is TGCGCCAGCAGCTTGGTGGACAGGGGACTCTCTGGAAACACCATATATTTT.

This chain joins TRBV18 and TRBJ2-1; 9 bases agree with TRBD2. From germline, CDR1 is KGHSH and CDR2 LQKENI. CDR3 length equals 15 residues. V shed 0 bases, J shed 8 bases, and the junction held 5 bases outside the gene matches. CDR3 sequence reads: CASSPPSAGGYEQFF. The CDR3, as DNA: TGTGCCAGCTCACCACCGTCAGCGGGGGGCTATGAGCAGTTCTTC.

The chain recombines TRBV28 with TRBJ2-2; TRBD1 agrees at 10 bases. The CDR3 totals 16 residues. Germline CDR1 MDHEN, CDR2 SYDVKM. Unmatched junction bases numbered 12, after V lost 4 bases and J lost 10 bases. CDR3 sequence: CASSSRDRGPWPELFF. As DNA, the CDR3 is TGTGCCAGCAGTTCCCGGGACAGGGGACCCTGGCCGGAGCTGTTTTTT.

The chain links TRBV2 to TRBJ1-3; tentatively, D is TRBD1 (5 bases). V was shortened by 3 bases and J by 1 base, with 10 bases between the two germline ends. CDR3 length equals 15 residues. Germline loops: CDR1 SNHLY, CDR2 FYNNEI. The CDR3 protein is CASSDRAGSGNTIYF. The CDR3 DNA follows: TGTGCCAGCAGTGATAGGGCAGGGTCTGGAAACACCATATATTTT.

This rearrangement joins TRBV7-9 to TRBJ2-2; TRBD2 matches at 14 bases. The CDR3 consists of 18 residues. The J segment lost 4 bases and the V segment lost 7 bases, leaving 11 bases of the junction unmatched. Germline loops: CDR1 SEHNR, CDR2 FQNEAQ (reference sequence). The DNA of the CDR3 is TGTGCCAGCACCTCGTCCGGGACTAGCGGGAGTCCCACCGGGGAGCTGTTTTTT. This gives the protein CASTSSGTSGSPTGELFF.

The rearrangement links TRBV5-1 to TRBJ2-1; no clear D. Looked up from germline, CDR1 is SGHRS and CDR2 is YFSETQ. The CDR3 is 15 amino acids. The germline V and J ends were trimmed by 4 bases and 8 bases, with 19 bases remaining between them. The DNA for the CDR3 is TGCGCCAGCAGCCAGGCGCTGGTGTCGGCCGATGAGCAGTTCTTC. Translating gives CASSQALVSADEQFF. Filled out from reference TRBV5-1 and TRBJ2-1, the complete variable domain reads KAGVTQTPRYLIKTRGQQVTLSCSPISGHRSVSWYQQTPGQGLQFLFEYFSETQRNKGNFPGRFSGRQFSNSRSEMNVSTLELGDSALYLCASSQALVSADEQFFGPGTRLTVL.

A word on this clone: The identical CDR3 is also encoded by other nucleotide sequences in the sample. The V call is TRBV20-1, the J call TRBJ2-3; perhaps TRBD2 as D (6 bases). Trimming stripped 6 bases from V and 6 bases from J, with 10 bases between. CDR1 and CDR2 (germline): DFQATT, SNEGSKA (reference sequence). CDR3 length: 11 amino acids. The DNA for the CDR3 is TGCAGTGCGAGCCGGGGGGATACGCAGTATTTT. It is translated as CSASRGDTQYF.

V is TRBV29-1 and J is TRBJ2-5; TRBD2 aligns across 9 bases. CDR3 size: 15 residues. Germline-derived CDR1 and CDR2 are SQVTM and ANQGSEA. With V trimmed by 5 bases and J by 5 bases, 12 bases remained unmatched. The CDR3 loop reads CSVTPGLAGGETQYF. CDR3 coding DNA: TGCAGCGTTACTCCGGGACTAGCAGGGGGGGAGACCCAGTACTTC.

The CDR3 sequence is CASSPGSREKLFF. The CDR3 DNA reads TGTGCCAGCTCACCCGGGAGTCGGGAAAAACTGTTTTTT. V gene TRBV18 combines with J gene TRBJ1-4; D gene uncertain. The CDR3 has 13 residues. From germline, CDR1 is KGHSH and CDR2 LQKENI. The V gene lost 3 bases and the J gene lost 8 bases, with 10 bases spanning the gap.

This clone was detected only once. The chain uses TRBV7-3 and TRBJ2-3, with D uncertain. V gave up 4 bases and J gave up 2 bases, with 7 bases separating them. The length of the CDR3 is 13 residues. Germline CDR1 reads SGHTA; CDR2 reads FQGTGA. The CDR3 spells CASSSQNTDTQYF. The DNA for the CDR3 is TGTGCCAGCAGCTCTCAGAACACAGATACGCAGTATTTT. Full variable domain (remainder filled in from reference TRBV7-3 and TRBJ2-3): GAGVSQTPSNKVTEKGKYVELRCDPISGHTALYWYRQSLGQGPEFLIYFQGTGAADDSGLPNDRFFAVRPEGSVSTLKIQRTERGDSAVYLCASSSQNTDTQYFGPGTRLTVL.

The CDR3 loop is CASSTEQGPKNIQYF. Here the CDR3 DNA reads TGTGCCAGCAGCACGGAACAGGGCCCCAAAAACATTCAGTACTTC. J is TRBJ2-4 and V is TRBV7-2; a possible D gene is TRBD1 (6 bases). This CDR3 region has 15 residues. Trimming stripped 5 bases from V and 2 bases from J, with 13 bases between. The germline CDR1 and CDR2 sequences are SGHTA and FQGNSA.

This clone came up once. The J gene is TRBJ2-5, the V gene TRBV7-9; TRBD1 aligns across 9 bases. The CDR3 covers 15 residues. Trimming took 1 base from V and 6 from J; bases not matched to a gene: 6. Germline V gene lookup returns CDR1 SEHNR and CDR2 FQNEAQ (reference sequence). The DNA for the CDR3 is TGTGCCAGCAGCTTAGACCGGACAGGGGCGAAGACCCAGTACTTC. Residues: CASSLDRTGAKTQYF.

The genes are TRBV5-4 and TRBJ2-3; 7 bases are a match to TRBD2. The CDR3 spans 16 residues. Germline values: CDR1 SGHNT, CDR2 YYREEE (reference sequence). J was trimmed by 4 bases and V by 4 bases; bases with no gene match: 12. The CDR3 nucleotides read TGTGCCAGCAGCCTCGGGGGGAGGGTCCAGTCAGATACGCAGTATTTT. Translating gives CASSLGGRVQSDTQYF.

The rearrangement links TRBV7-2 to TRBJ2-2, with 7 bases aligning to TRBD2. CDR3 size: 15 residues. The germline CDR1 and CDR2 sequences are SGHTA and FQGNSA. The V and J ends lost 0 bases and 5 bases, in that order; junction bases with no gene match: 3. CDR3 sequence: CASSLAGGRTGELFF. The CDR3 DNA sequence: TGTGCCAGCAGCTTAGCGGGAGGGCGAACCGGGGAGCTGTTTTTT.